This is a list of T cell receptor beta chains from one sample in a study of blood T cell repertoires in COVID-19. Profiling relied on immunoSEQ multiplex PCR, and the TCRdb table lists in-frame clones only, not all of them. The table shows some 53,000 clones, with roughly 88% occurring only once. The sample consisted of peripheral blood. Source of these receptors: a human donor in a cohort sampled during active COVID-19. Each CDR3 is given with its conserved first and last residue.

CDR3 protein,V gene,J gene
CASSSGLAGAGDTQYF,TRBV18,TRBJ2-3
CASSIGRVGETQYF,TRBV19,TRBJ2-5
CASSFSAEGTQYF,TRBV5-1,TRBJ2-3
CASSRRDRGLNNEQFF,TRBV11-2,TRBJ2-1
CASSEASASENNEQFF,TRBV25-1,TRBJ2-1
CASSVTGGGYEQYF,TRBV9,TRBJ2-7
CASSLVGLAITDTQYF,TRBV11-2,TRBJ2-3
CASSLGTGGYNEQFF,TRBV18,TRBJ2-1
CASSEGAGIEQYF,TRBV2,TRBJ2-7
CASTIPNTEAFF,TRBV5-5,TRBJ1-1
CAWSSGGPVDEQYF,TRBV30,TRBJ2-7
CASSLAQGDYEQYF,TRBV7-9,TRBJ2-7
CASAGTGFQPQHF,TRBV19,TRBJ1-5
CASSSRDYQDTQYF,TRBV19,TRBJ2-3
CASSLASGYNEQFF,TRBV7-3,TRBJ2-1
CASSQRAAGGSQYF,TRBV3-1/TRBV3-2,TRBJ2-5
CASSPGTGAAYEQYF,TRBV28,TRBJ2-7
CASSLGRRRFTEAFF,TRBV28,TRBJ1-1
CASHQTGVQETQYF,TRBV5-1,TRBJ2-5
CASSGPPATGKNTGELFF,TRBV6-1,TRBJ2-2
CAWTRIAGGPGEQYF,TRBV30,TRBJ2-7
CASSYLAGPLNYGYTF,TRBV7-2,TRBJ1-2
CASSDGVPDTEAFF,TRBV6-1,TRBJ1-1
CASSAGGLYEQYF,TRBV10-2,TRBJ2-7
CASSLLTGAADTQYF,TRBV5-6,TRBJ2-3
CATSDPGTSDGNEQFF,TRBV24-1,TRBJ2-1
CASSLRGGRTDTQYF,TRBV5-6,TRBJ2-3
CASSLGGTAKNIQYF,TRBV27,TRBJ2-4
CASSPQGGRTDTQYF,TRBV5-4,TRBJ2-3
CAMGADYEQYF,TRBV10-3,TRBJ2-7
CASSPVQVEQFF,TRBV11-2,TRBJ2-1
CASRGGARAEKLFF,TRBV28,TRBJ1-4
CASRRDLGNTIYF,TRBV12-3/TRBV12-4,TRBJ1-3
CASSVGTLQETQYF,TRBV9,TRBJ2-5
CASGGREGRITDTQYF,TRBV13,TRBJ2-3
CASSSPGEQYF,TRBV5-6,TRBJ2-7
CASPEWRESYNEQFF,TRBV19,TRBJ2-1
CASSLLYGGRPQHF,TRBV27,TRBJ1-5
CAKTQVENTEAFF,TRBV2,TRBJ1-1
CASSHRVNTEAFF,TRBV18,TRBJ1-1
CASSFVQNNEQFF,TRBV5-1,TRBJ2-1
CASSKPGDRGRNEQFF,TRBV19,TRBJ2-1